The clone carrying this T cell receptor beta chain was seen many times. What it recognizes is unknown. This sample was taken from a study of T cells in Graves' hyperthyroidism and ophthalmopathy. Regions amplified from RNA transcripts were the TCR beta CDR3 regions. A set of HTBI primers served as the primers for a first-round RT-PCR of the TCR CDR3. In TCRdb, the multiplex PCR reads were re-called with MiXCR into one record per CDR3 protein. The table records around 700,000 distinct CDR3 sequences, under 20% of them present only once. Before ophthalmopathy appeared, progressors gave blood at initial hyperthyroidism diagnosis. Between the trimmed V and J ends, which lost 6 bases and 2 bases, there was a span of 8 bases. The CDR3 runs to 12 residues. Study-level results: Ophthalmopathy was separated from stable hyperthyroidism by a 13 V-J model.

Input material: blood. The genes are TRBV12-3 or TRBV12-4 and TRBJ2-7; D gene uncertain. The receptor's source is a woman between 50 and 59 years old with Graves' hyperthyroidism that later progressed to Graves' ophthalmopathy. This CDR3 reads CASSLSPYEQYF. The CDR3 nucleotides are TGTGCCAGCAGCTTGAGTCCCTACGAGCAGTACTTC.